This T cell receptor (beta chain) was profiled in a study of regulatory T cells in long-lasting Graves disease. This clonotype was detected many times. Its target is unknown. TCR beta libraries were built with iRepertoire HTBI primers and Arm-PCR of CDR3 regions. TCRdb independently ran MiXCR on the multiplex PCR reads; one entry per CDR3 protein. The sample lists about 540,000 distinct CDR3 sequences; roughly 13% were seen once. Study observations and caveats: Investigators studied peripheral blood only, not thyroid tissue.

Stated time point: newly diagnosed GD, antithyroid drugs for less than 3 months. PBMC RNA served as the TCR library source. Diagnosis followed American Thyroid Association guidelines for Graves' disease. These records were also assigned to another study, of T cells in Graves' hyperthyroidism and ophthalmopathy.

The sequences come from peripheral blood mononuclear cells (PBMCs), collected at new diagnosis, from a patient treated with antithyroid drugs. The clonotype was recovered from a man younger than 40 with Graves disease.

In DNA, the CDR3 is TGCGCCAGCAGTGAGAAGTTTAGGACAGCCTACGAGCAGTACTTC. Its protein product is CASSEKFRTAYEQYF. V gene TRBV10-2 combines with J gene TRBJ2-7, with a tentative D call TRBD1 (6 bases). V shed 2 bases and J shed 2 bases, with 13 bases lying between them. The CDR3 sequence is 15 residues long. Germline V CDR1 and CDR2: WSHSY, SAAADI.